Below are 24 T cell receptor beta chains sequenced from a single sample in a study of a mutant IDH1 vaccine in newly diagnosed glioma. The time point denotes: week 5, during vaccination. Each vaccine dose was 300 ug of mutant IDH1 20-mer peptide, with topical imiquimod. Here immunoSEQ multiplex PCR was the method, and the copy in TCRdb shows in-frame clones only, minus some. The sample lists around 38,000 clones, just under 85% seen once, with 24% in the top ten. These TCRs' antigens remain unknown. The sample was PBMCs, taken from a glioma patient whose treatment included an IDH1 peptide vaccine. These receptors originate from a man aged 25 to 40 with glioma.

This rearrangement joins TRBV18 to TRBJ2-5, with 11 bases aligning to TRBD2. Looked up from germline, CDR1 is KGHSH and CDR2 is LQKENI. Trimming at V came to 2 bases and at J to 5 bases, leaving 7 bases not matched to a gene. The CDR3 has 16 residues. The CDR3 sequence is CASSPLEASGRETQYF. The CDR3 DNA reads as TGTGCCAGCTCACCATTGGAGGCTAGCGGGAGGGAGACCCAGTACTTC.

By its share, this clone is large. The J gene is TRBJ2-2, the V gene TRBV27; 11 bases are a match to TRBD2. The CDR3 spans 16 residues. With V trimmed by 4 bases and J by 4 bases, 5 bases remained unmatched. Germline CDR1 reads MNHEY; CDR2 reads SMNVEV (reference sequence). CDR3 residues: CASSSLAGVSTGELFF. Written as DNA, the CDR3 is TGTGCCAGCAGTTCACTAGCGGGGGTCTCCACCGGGGAGCTGTTTTTT.

The CDR3 loop is CASSSHRVPGANVLTF. CDR3 nucleotides: TGTGCCAGCAGTTCCCACAGGGTGCCTGGGGCCAACGTCCTGACTTTC. The V and J genes are TRBV28 and TRBJ2-6; a possible D gene is TRBD1 (6 bases). Between the trimmed V and J ends, which lost 4 bases and 2 bases, there was a span of 12 bases. The CDR3 covers 16 residues. In germline, CDR1 is MDHEN, CDR2 SYDVKM. The variable domain in full, with the rest retrieved from reference TRBV28 and TRBJ2-6, is DVKVTQSSRYLVKRTGEKVFLECVQDMDHENMFWYRQDPGLGLRLIYFSYDVKMKEKGDIPEGYSVSREKKERFSLILESASTNQTSMYLCASSSHRVPGANVLTFGAGSRLTVL.

V is TRBV30 and J is TRBJ2-1; 12 nucleotides line up with TRBD2. V gave up 3 bases and J gave up 4 bases; unmatched junction bases: 10. Germline V gene lookup returns CDR1 GTSNPN and CDR2 SVGIG (reference sequence). This CDR3 contains 17 residues. DNA for the CDR3: TGTGCCTGGAGCGATAAACCCGGACTAGCGGGATACAATGAGCAGTTCTTC. The encoded protein is CAWSDKPGLAGYNEQFF.

This sequence joins TRBV5-1 and TRBJ2-2; tentatively, D is TRBD2 (6 bases). From germline, CDR1 is SGHRS and CDR2 YFSETQ. CDR3 length equals 16 residues. Trimming removed 0 bases from V and 0 bases from J, with 9 bases in between. CDR3 sequence reads: CASSLGPSANTGELFF. CDR3 sequence (DNA): TGCGCCAGCAGCTTGGGCCCTAGCGCGAACACCGGGGAGCTGTTTTTT.

V and J are TRBV9 and TRBJ2-2; TRBD1 might be the D (6 bases). V was cut by 0 bases and J by 5 bases, with 17 bases left in between. Germline CDR1 SGDLS, CDR2 YYNGEE. This CDR3 comprises 17 residues. The CDR3 loop reads CASSVVRRPGETGELFF. In DNA form, the CDR3 reads TGTGCCAGCAGCGTAGTAAGACGGCCAGGGGAAACCGGGGAGCTGTTTTTT.

This chain connects TRBV5-6 to TRBJ1-6; a possible D gene is TRBD1 (6 bases). Germline V lookup: CDR1 SGHDT, CDR2 YYEEEE. V was pared by 0 bases and J by 7 bases, with 14 bases between. This CDR3 spans 16 amino acids. The CDR3 is CASSLGRGARNSPLHF. The CDR3 DNA reads TGTGCCAGCAGCTTGGGGCGGGGGGCGCGGAATTCACCCCTCCACTTT. The full variable domain, in which reference TRBV5-6 and TRBJ1-6 provide the parts outside the CDR3, is DAGVTQSPTHLIKTRGQQVTLRCSPKSGHDTVSWYQQALGQGPQFIFQYYEEEERQRGNFPDRFSGHQFPNYSSELNVNALLLGDSALYLCASSLGRGARNSPLHFGNGTRLTVT.

CDR3 amino acids: CASSLGTAYEQYF. Written as DNA, the CDR3 is TGTGCCAGCAGCTTAGGGACAGCCTACGAGCAGTACTTC. J is TRBJ2-7 and V is TRBV7-9; maybe TRBD1 (6 bases). Germline-derived CDR1 and CDR2 are SEHNR and FQNEAQ (reference sequence). V was cut by 1 base and J by 2 bases, with 6 bases left in between. The CDR3 is 13 amino acids. The complete variable domain, with remaining parts taken from reference TRBV7-9 and TRBJ2-7, reads DTGVSQNPRHKITKRGQNVTFRCDPISEHNRLYWYRQTLGQGPEFLTYFQNEAQLEKSRLLSDRFSAERPKGSFSTLEIQRTEQGDSAMYLCASSLGTAYEQYFGPGTRLTVT.

V usage is TRBV5-1 and J usage is TRBJ2-7, with D perhaps matching TRBD1 (6 bases). V was cut by 4 bases and J by 5 bases, with 16 bases left in between. CDR1 and CDR2 from the germline V gene are SGHRS and YFSETQ. The CDR3 is 14 amino acids. DNA of the CDR3: TGCGCCAGCAGCCTAACTTCAGGGGCTAACGAGCAGTACTTC. Its protein is CASSLTSGANEQYF.

The chain carries TRBV5-1 and TRBJ1-1, with TRBD1 as a possible D gene (5 bases). V lost 3 bases and J lost 7, with 22 bases in between. In germline, CDR1 is SGHRS, CDR2 YFSETQ. This CDR3 is built from 16 residues. CDR3 nucleotide sequence: TGCGCCAGCAGCTCGTCCGGACGGGGACGAAATGATGAAGCTTTCTTT. It is translated as CASSSSGRGRNDEAFF.

The J gene is TRBJ2-3, the V gene TRBV7-2; no definite D call. Germline values: CDR1 SGHTA, CDR2 FQGNSA. Between the trimmed V and J ends, which lost 5 bases and 2 bases, there was a span of 11 bases. The CDR3 sequence is 14 residues long. CDR3 nucleotide sequence: TGTGCCAGCAGCCCCCTGGGCTCCACAGATACGCAGTATTTT. Its protein product is CASSPLGSTDTQYF. The variable domain in full, with the rest retrieved from reference TRBV7-2 and TRBJ2-3, is GAGVSQSPSNKVTEKGKDVELRCDPISGHTALYWYRQSLGQGLEFLIYFQGNSAPDKSGLPSDRFSAERTGGSVSTLTIQRTQQEDSAVYLCASSPLGSTDTQYFGPGTRLTVL.

The chain employs TRBV10-3 and TRBJ2-2; 7 positions match TRBD2. CDR1 is ENHRY and CDR2 is SYGVKD in the germline V gene. The CDR3 contains 14 residues. Trimming took 6 bases from V and 3 from J; bases not matched to a gene: 4. The CDR3: CAISPGGDTGELFF. In nucleotides, the CDR3 is TGTGCCATCAGCCCGGGGGGAGACACCGGGGAGCTGTTTTTT.

This clone has only one observation. The V gene is TRBV9, the J gene TRBJ2-7; D assignment may be TRBD1 or TRBD2 (5 bases each). The V and J ends lost 1 base and 3 bases respectively, with 14 bases between them. The length of the CDR3 is 15 residues. The germline CDR1 and CDR2 sequences are SGDLS and YYNGEE. CDR3 loop: CASSVSGDPDYEQYF. The DNA for the CDR3 is TGTGCCAGCAGCGTATCTGGGGACCCGGACTACGAGCAGTACTTC.

The chain joins TRBV19 to TRBJ1-2; 10 bases line up with TRBD1. The germline gives CDR1 LNHDA, CDR2 SQIVND (reference sequence). The CDR3 covers 15 residues. Unmatched junction bases numbered 9, after V lost 4 bases and J lost 7 bases. CDR3 coding DNA: TGTGCCAGTAGTACGCCAGGGACAGGGGAAGCTGGCTACACCTTC. Translating gives CASSTPGTGEAGYTF.

The J gene is TRBJ2-1, the V gene TRBV9, with 9 bases matching TRBD2. Germline V gene sequence: CDR1 SGDLS, CDR2 YYNGEE. The CDR3 extends over 15 amino acids. With 4 bases clipped from V and 4 bases from J, the junction kept 6 bases outside the gene matches. CDR3 amino acids: CASSPDSGRYNEQFF. The DNA of the CDR3 is TGTGCCAGCAGCCCCGACAGCGGGAGGTACAATGAGCAGTTCTTC.

The chain's CDR3 is CASSSLPGQGYEQYF. The CDR3 DNA follows: TGTGCCAGCAGCTCCCTGCCTGGACAGGGGTACGAGCAGTACTTC. The rearrangement joins TRBV7-2 to TRBJ2-7; 9 bases align to TRBD1. This CDR3 comprises 15 residues. Germline V gene lookup returns CDR1 SGHTA and CDR2 FQGNSA. V lost 4 bases and J lost 4; bases outside the gene matches: 8. Full variable domain (outside the CDR3, taken from reference TRBV7-2 and TRBJ2-7): GAGVSQSPSNKVTEKGKDVELRCDPISGHTALYWYRQSLGQGLEFLIYFQGNSAPDKSGLPSDRFSAERTGGSVSTLTIQRTQQEDSAVYLCASSSLPGQGYEQYFGPGTRLTVT.

The table lists this clone with a few counts. The chain couples TRBV28 to TRBJ2-7; the match to TRBD1 covers 7 bases. This CDR3 has 11 residues. After removal of 5 bases from V and 9 bases from J, the junction contained 4 bases not matched to a gene. Germline V gives CDR1 MDHEN, CDR2 SYDVKM. The CDR3 spells CASSNRTGQYF. The CDR3 DNA follows: TGTGCCAGCAGTAACAGGACAGGGCAGTACTTC. Full variable domain (missing parts from reference TRBV28 and TRBJ2-7): DVKVTQSSRYLVKRTGEKVFLECVQDMDHENMFWYRQDPGLGLRLIYFSYDVKMKEKGDIPEGYSVSREKKERFSLILESASTNQTSMYLCASSNRTGQYFGPGTRLTVT.

The V gene is TRBV11-2, the J gene TRBJ1-1; D uncertain. The V end lost 3 bases, the J end lost 7 bases, and 12 bases lay between the germline ends. CDR3 length: 13 amino acids. The V gene's germline CDR1 is SGHAT and CDR2 FQNNGV. The CDR3, as DNA: TGTGCCAGCAGCTTCTCTGGGTGGAGTGAAGCTTTCTTT. Translation: CASSFSGWSEAFF.

The rearrangement uses TRBV19 and TRBJ1-1, with TRBD1 matching over 7 bases. This CDR3 spans 16 amino acids. Germline CDR1 and CDR2: LNHDA and SQIVND (reference sequence). J gave up 0 bases and V 5 bases, and 9 bases lay outside the gene matches. In DNA, the CDR3 is TGTGCCAGTAGTCGGGACAGTGAGTTTTTGAACACTGAAGCTTTCTTT. Its translation: CASSRDSEFLNTEAFF.

The chain uses TRBV6-5 and TRBJ2-7, with 8 bases matching TRBD2. With 10 bases clipped from V and 3 bases from J, the junction kept 8 bases outside the gene matches. Germline loops: CDR1 MNHEY, CDR2 SVGAGI. The length of the CDR3 is 13 residues. The chain's CDR3 is CATARLAGYEQYF. The CDR3 region has the DNA TGTGCCACGGCCCGTCTAGCGGGCTACGAGCAGTACTTC.

This clone was detected once. The gene calls are TRBV7-2 and TRBJ2-5; 8 bases align to TRBD1. The DNA end lines up better with TRBJ2-7; the J call may be wrong. The CDR3 consists of 14 residues. The germline V gene encodes CDR1 SGHTA and CDR2 FQGNSA. The CDR3 coding sequence is TGTGCCAGCAGCTTCCGACAGGGGTCCTACGAGCAGTACTTC. It specifies CASSFRQGSYEQYF.

This clone has only a few counts. The V and J genes are TRBV30 and TRBJ1-1; D is unclear. V was cut by 4 bases and J by 1 base, with 7 bases left in between. The CDR3 runs 12 residues. Germline V gives CDR1 GTSNPN, CDR2 SVGIG (reference sequence). Here the CDR3 DNA reads TGTGCCTGGAAAGGAGGGAACACTGAAGCTTTCTTT. This sequence encodes CAWKGGNTEAFF.

The chain combines TRBV29-1 with TRBJ1-3, with D uncertain. From germline, CDR1 is SQVTM and CDR2 ANQGSEA. Trimming removed 5 bases from V and 0 bases from J, with 8 bases in between. The CDR3 sequence is 13 residues long. The DNA for the CDR3 is TGCAGCGTTCCAGCGAGCTCTGGAAACACCATATATTTT. Protein: CSVPASSGNTIYF. Using reference TRBV29-1 and TRBJ1-3 for the parts outside the CDR3, the full variable domain is SAVISQKPSRDICQRGTSLTIQCQVDSQVTMMFWYRQQPGQSLTLIATANQGSEATYESGFVIDKFPISRPNLTFSTLTVSNMSPEDSSIYLCSVPASSGNTIYFGEGSWLTVV.

The CDR3 here is CASSPRTGSSGANVLTF. The CDR3 DNA reads as TGTGCCAGCAGCCCAAGGACGGGCAGTTCTGGGGCCAACGTCCTGACTTTC. The chain couples TRBV7-2 to TRBJ2-6; D call uncertain. CDR1 and CDR2 (germline): SGHTA, FQGNSA. The CDR3 is made up of 17 amino acids. Trimming took 5 bases from V and 1 from J, leaving 15 bases between them.